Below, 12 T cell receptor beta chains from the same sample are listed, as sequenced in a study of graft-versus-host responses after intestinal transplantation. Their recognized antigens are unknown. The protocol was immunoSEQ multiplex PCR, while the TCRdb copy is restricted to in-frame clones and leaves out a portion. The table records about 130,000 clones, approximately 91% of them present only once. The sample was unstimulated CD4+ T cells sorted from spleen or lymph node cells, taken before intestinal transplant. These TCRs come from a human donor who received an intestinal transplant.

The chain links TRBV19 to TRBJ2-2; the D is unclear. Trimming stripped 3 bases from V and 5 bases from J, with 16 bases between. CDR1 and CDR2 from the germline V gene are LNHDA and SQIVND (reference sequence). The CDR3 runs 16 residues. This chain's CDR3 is CASSIAHDRKTGELFF. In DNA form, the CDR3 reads TGTGCCAGTAGTATTGCGCATGATAGGAAAACCGGGGAGCTGTTTTTT.

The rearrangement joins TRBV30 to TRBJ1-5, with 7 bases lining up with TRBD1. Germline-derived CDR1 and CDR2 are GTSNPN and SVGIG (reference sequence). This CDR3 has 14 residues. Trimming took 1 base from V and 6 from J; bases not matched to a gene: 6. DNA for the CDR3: TGTGCCTGGAGTGCCACAGGGGTCGGTCAGCCCCAGCATTTT. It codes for CAWSATGVGQPQHF.

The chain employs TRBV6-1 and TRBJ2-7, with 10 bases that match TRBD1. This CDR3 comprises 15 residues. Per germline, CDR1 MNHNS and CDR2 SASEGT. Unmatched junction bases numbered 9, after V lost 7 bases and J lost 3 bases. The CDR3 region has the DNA TGTGCCAGCACCCTTGCCGGGACAGGGGACTACGAGCAGTACTTC. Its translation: CASTLAGTGDYEQYF.

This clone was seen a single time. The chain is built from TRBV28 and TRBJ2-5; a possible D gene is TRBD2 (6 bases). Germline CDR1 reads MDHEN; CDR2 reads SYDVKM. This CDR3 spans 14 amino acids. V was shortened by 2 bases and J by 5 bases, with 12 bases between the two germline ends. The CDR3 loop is CASSLRRGGETQYF. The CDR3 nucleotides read TGTGCCAGCAGTTTACGGCGGGGTGGGGAGACCCAGTACTTC. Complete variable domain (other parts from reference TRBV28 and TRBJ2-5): DVKVTQSSRYLVKRTGEKVFLECVQDMDHENMFWYRQDPGLGLRLIYFSYDVKMKEKGDIPEGYSVSREKKERFSLILESASTNQTSMYLCASSLRRGGETQYFGPGTRLLVL.

The CDR3 protein is CASSLQGVTNEKLFF. The DNA for the CDR3 is TGTGCCAGCAGCTTACAGGGTGTGACTAATGAAAAACTGTTTTTT. This chain links TRBV6-5 with TRBJ1-4; weak D call: TRBD1 (6 bases). V dropped 6 bases and J dropped 2 bases, with 13 bases sitting between them. The CDR3 contains 15 residues. CDR1 and CDR2 (germline): MNHEY, SVGAGI.

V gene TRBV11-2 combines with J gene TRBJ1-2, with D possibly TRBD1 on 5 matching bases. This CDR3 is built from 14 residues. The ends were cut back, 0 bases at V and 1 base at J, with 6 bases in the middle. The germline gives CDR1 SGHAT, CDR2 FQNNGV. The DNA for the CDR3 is TGTGCCAGCAGCTTAGACAGGGTTAACTATGGCTACACCTTC. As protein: CASSLDRVNYGYTF. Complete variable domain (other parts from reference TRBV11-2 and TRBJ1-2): EAGVAQSPRYKIIEKRQSVAFWCNPISGHATLYWYQQILGQGPKLLIQFQNNGVVDDSQLPKDRFSAERLKGVDSTLKIQPAKLEDSAVYLCASSLDRVNYGYTFGSGTRLTVV.

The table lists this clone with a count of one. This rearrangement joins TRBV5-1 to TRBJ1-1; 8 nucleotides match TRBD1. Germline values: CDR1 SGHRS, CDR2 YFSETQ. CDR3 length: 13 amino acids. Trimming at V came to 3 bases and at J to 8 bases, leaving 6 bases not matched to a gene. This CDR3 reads CASSSTNRGEAFF. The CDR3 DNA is TGCGCCAGCAGCTCTACAAACAGGGGGGAAGCTTTCTTT.

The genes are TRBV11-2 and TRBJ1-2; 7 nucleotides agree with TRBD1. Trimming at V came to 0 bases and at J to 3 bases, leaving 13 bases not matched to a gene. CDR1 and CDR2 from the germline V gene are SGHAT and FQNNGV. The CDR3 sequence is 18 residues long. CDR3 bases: TGTGCCAGCAGCTTAGATCAAGGGGCCGCTACAGGGGACTATGGCTACACCTTC. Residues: CASSLDQGAATGDYGYTF.

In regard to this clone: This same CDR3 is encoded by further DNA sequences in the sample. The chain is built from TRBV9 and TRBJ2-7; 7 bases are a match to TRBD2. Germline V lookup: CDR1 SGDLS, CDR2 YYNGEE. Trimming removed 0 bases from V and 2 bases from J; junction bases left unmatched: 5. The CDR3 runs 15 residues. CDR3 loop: CASSVVAGATYEQYF. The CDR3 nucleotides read TGTGCCAGCAGCGTAGTGGCGGGAGCCACCTACGAGCAGTACTTC. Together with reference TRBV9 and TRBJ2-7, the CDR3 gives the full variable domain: DSGVTQTPKHLITATGQRVTLRCSPRSGDLSVYWYQQSLDQGLQFLIQYYNGEERAKGNILERFSAQQFPDLHSELNLSSLELGDSALYFCASSVVAGATYEQYFGPGTRLTVT.

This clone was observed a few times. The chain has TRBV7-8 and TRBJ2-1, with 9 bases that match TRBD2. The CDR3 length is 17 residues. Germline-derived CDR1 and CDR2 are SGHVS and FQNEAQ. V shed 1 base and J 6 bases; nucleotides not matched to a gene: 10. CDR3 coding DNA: TGTGCCAGCAGCTTAGTTGTGTCAGCGGGAGGTGGCAATGAGCAGTTCTTC. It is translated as CASSLVVSAGGGNEQFF.

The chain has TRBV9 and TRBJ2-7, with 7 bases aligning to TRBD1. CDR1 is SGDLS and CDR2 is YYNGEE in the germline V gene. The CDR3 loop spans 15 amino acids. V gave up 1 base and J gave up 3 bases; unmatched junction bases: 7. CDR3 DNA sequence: TGTGCCAGCAGCGTACCACGACAGGGCTTCTACGAGCAGTACTTC. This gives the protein CASSVPRQGFYEQYF.

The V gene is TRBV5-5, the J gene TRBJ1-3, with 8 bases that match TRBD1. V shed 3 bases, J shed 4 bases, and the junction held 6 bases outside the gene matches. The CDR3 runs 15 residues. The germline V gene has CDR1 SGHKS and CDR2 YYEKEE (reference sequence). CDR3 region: CASSSLQGVGNTIYF. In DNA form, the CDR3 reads TGTGCCAGCAGCTCCCTACAGGGGGTAGGAAACACCATATATTTT.